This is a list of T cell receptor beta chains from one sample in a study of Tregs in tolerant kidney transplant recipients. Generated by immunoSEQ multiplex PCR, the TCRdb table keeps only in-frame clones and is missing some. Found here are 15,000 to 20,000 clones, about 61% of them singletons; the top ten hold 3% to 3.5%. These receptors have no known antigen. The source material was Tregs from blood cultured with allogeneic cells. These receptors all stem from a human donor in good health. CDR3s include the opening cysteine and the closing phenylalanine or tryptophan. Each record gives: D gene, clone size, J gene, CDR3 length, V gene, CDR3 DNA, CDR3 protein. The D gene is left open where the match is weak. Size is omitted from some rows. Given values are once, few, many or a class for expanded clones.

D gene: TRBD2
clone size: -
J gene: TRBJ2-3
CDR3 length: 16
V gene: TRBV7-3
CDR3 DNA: TGTGCCAGCAGCTTAGTTGCGGGGGGACTCACAGATACGCAGTATTTT
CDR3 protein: CASSLVAGGLTDTQYF

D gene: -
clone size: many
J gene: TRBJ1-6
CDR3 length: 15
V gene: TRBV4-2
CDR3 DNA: TGTGCCAGCAGCCAATGGACAGCAAATAATTCACCCCTCCACTTT
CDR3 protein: CASSQWTANNSPLHF

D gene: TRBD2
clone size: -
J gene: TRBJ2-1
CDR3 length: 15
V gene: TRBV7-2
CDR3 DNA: TGTGCCAGCAGCAGATTTACTAGCGGGAGGGACCCTCAGTTCTTC
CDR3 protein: CASSRFTSGRDPQFF

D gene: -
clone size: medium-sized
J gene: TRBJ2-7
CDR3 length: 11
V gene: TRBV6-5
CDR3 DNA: TGTGCCAGCAGTAGAGCCTACGAGCAGTACTTC
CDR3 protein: CASSRAYEQYF

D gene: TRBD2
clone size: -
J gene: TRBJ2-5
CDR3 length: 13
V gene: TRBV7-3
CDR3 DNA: TGTGCCAGCAGCTTAGAGGCTAGCGGGACCCAGTACTTC
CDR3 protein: CASSLEASGTQYF

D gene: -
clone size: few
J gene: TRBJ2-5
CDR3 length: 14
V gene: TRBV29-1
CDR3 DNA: TGCAGCGTTGGTAAGGGCGGCTCCGGGGAGACCCAGTACTTC
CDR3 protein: CSVGKGGSGETQYF

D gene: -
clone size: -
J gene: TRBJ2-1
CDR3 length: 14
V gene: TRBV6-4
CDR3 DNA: TGTGCCAGCAGTGTAGGGGCGGGGAGGAATGAGCAGTTCTTC
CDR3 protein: CASSVGAGRNEQFF

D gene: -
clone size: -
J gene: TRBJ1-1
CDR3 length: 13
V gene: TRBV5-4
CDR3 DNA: TGTGCCAGCAGCTTGGGAGGGGGCACTGAAGCTTTCTTT
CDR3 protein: CASSLGGGTEAFF

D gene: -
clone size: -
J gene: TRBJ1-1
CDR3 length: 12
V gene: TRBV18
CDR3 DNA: TGTGCCAGCTCAGAAGGGCTGGTGATCGCTTTCTTT
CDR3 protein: CASSEGLVIAFF

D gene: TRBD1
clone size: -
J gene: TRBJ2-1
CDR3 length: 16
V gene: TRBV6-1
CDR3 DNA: TGTGCCAGCAGTGGATTTCAGACAGGGGGCTCGAGTGAGCAGTTCTTC
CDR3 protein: CASSGFQTGGSSEQFF

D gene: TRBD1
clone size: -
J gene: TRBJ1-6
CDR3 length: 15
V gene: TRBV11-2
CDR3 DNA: TGTGCCAGCAGCCCCCTCGGACAGGGGGTTTCACCCCTCCACTTT
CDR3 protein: CASSPLGQGVSPLHF

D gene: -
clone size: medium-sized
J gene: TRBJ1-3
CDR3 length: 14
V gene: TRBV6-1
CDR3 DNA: TGTGCCAGCAGTGCCATGGAAAGCGGAAACACCATATATTTT
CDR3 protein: CASSAMESGNTIYF

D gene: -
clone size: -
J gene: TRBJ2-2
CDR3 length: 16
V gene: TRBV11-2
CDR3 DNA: TGTGCCAGCAGCCCTAGATGGGGACTGGACACCGGGGAGCTGTTTTTT
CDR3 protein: CASSPRWGLDTGELFF

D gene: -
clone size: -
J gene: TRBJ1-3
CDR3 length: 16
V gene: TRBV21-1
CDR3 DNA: TGTGCCAGCAGCAAAGATTGGGACACACTCGGGAACACCATATATTTT
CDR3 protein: CASSKDWDTLGNTIYF

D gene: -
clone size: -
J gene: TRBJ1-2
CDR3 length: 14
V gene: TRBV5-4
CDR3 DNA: TGTGCCAGCAGCTCCGGACAGCTTAACTATGGCTACACCTTC
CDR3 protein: CASSSGQLNYGYTF

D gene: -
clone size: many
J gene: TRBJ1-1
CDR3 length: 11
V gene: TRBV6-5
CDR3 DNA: TGTGCCAGCAGCCGACACAGAGAAGCTTTCTTT
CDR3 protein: CASSRHREAFF

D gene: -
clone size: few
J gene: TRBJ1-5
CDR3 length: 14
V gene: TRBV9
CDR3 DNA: TGTGCCAGCAGCGGCCGGGACACCAATCAGCCCCAGCATTTT
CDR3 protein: CASSGRDTNQPQHF

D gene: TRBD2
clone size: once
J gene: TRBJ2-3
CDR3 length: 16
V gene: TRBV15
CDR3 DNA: TGTGCCACCAGCCGTGGTTTAGCGGGGCACACAGATACGCAGTATTTT
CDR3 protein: CATSRGLAGHTDTQYF

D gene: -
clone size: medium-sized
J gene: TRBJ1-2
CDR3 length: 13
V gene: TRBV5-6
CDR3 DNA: TGTGCCAGCAGTACCCCGGGGGCGGGAGGCTACACCTTC
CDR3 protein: CASSTPGAGGYTF

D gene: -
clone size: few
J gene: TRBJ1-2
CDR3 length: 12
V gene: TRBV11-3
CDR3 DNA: TGTGCCAGCAGCTTACTGGGGTATGGCTACACCTTC
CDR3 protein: CASSLLGYGYTF

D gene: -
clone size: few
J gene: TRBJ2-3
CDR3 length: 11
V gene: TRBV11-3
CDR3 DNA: TGTGCCAGCAGCTGGGGGGATACGCAGTATTTT
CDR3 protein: CASSWGDTQYF

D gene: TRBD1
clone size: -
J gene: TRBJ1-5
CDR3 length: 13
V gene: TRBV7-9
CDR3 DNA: TGTGCCAGCAGCCGACAGGGTGACCAGCCCCAGCATTTT
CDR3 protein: CASSRQGDQPQHF

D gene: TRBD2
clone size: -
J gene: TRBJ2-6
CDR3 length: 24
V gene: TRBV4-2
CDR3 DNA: TGTGCCAGCAGCCAAGATAGGCCCGGGACTAGCGGGAGTATACCTGGCTCTGGGGCCAACGTCCTGACTTTC
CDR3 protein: CASSQDRPGTSGSIPGSGANVLTF